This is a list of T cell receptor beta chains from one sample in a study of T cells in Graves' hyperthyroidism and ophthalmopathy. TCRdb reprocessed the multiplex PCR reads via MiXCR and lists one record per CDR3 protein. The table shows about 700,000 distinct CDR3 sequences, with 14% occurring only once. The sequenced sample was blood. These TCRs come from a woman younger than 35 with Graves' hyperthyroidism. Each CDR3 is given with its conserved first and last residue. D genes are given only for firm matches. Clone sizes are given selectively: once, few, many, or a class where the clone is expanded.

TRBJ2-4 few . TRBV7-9 TGTGCCAGCAGCCATGGGAAAGCCAAAAACATTCAGTACTTC CASSHGKAKNIQYF
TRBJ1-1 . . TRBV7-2 TGTGCCAGCAGCCTCTTGGGGGGATGGGGGGAAGCTTTCTTT CASSLLGGWGEAFF
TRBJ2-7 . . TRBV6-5 TGTGCCAGCAGTTACTCGTGGGGATTGAACTACGAGCAGTACTTC CASSYSWGLNYEQYF
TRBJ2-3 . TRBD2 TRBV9 TGTGCCAGCAGCGCCGGGACTAGCGGCCGCACAGATACGCAGTATTTT CASSAGTSGRTDTQYF
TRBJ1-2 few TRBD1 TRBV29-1 TGCAGCGTTAACCGGGACAGGGGGCTATATGATGGCTACACCTTC CSVNRDRGLYDGYTF
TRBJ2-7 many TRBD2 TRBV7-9 TGTGCCAGCAGCCCCCTCGGGAGGGCATCCTACGAGCAGTACTTC CASSPLGRASYEQYF
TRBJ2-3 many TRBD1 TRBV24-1 TGTGCCACCAGTGACCGGACAGGGGATGCAGCCAGGCGCACAGATACGCAGTATTTT CATSDRTGDAARRTDTQYF
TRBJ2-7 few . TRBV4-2 TGTGCCAGCAGCCATGACAGAGAGCCTTACGAGCAGTACTTC CASSHDREPYEQYF
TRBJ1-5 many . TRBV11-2 TGTGCCAGCAGCTTAGCGGCCAGGGGATGGCCCCAGCATTTT CASSLAARGWPQHF
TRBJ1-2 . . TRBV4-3 TGCGCCAGCAGCCAAGATCGGGGGGGGCATGAGGGCTACACCTTC CASSQDRGGHEGYTF
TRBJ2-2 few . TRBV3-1 TGTGCCAGCAGCCAGAGAATTACCGGGGAGCTGTTTTTT CASSQRITGELFF
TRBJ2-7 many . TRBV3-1 TGTGCCAGCAGCCTCGCTCTTGAGGCTTACGAGCAGTACTTC CASSLALEAYEQYF
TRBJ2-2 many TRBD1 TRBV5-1 TGCGCCAGCAGCCGACAGGGGTCGGACACCGGGGAGCTGTTTTTT CASSRQGSDTGELFF
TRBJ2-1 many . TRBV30 TGTGCCTGGAGTGGACAGTCCTACAATGAGCAGTTCTTC CAWSGQSYNEQFF
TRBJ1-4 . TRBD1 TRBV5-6 TGTGCCAGCAGCCCAGGCCCGGGACAGGGATATAGGGTTGGGGAAAAACTGTTTTTT CASSPGPGQGYRVGEKLFF
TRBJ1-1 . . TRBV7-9 TGTGCCAGCAGCTTAGCGAGGGTTTTCCAGGGCAAGGACACTGAAGCTTTCTTT CASSLARVFQGKDTEAFF
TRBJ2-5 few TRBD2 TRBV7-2 TGTGCCAGCAGCCGGCCAGCGGGGCAAGAGACCCAGTACTTC CASSRPAGQETQYF
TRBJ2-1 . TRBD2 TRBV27 TGTGCCAGCAGTAGACTAGCGGGAGAGGAGAGTGAGCAGTTCTTC CASSRLAGEESEQFF
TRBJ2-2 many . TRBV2 TGTGCCAGCTCCGGGGTCACAGGCCGTAACACCGGGGAGCTGTTTTTT CASSGVTGRNTGELFF
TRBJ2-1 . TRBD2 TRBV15 TGTGCCACCAGCAGAGATCGCACTAGCGGGAGTCACCGGGGAGTTGGTGAGCAGTTCTTC CATSRDRTSGSHRGVGEQFF
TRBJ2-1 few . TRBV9 TGTGCCAGCAGCGTAGAGGGTAGGGAGCAGTTCTTC CASSVEGREQFF
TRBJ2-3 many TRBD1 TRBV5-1 TGCGCCAGCCTGCCGGGACAGGGGGGAGCAGATACGCAGTATTTT CASLPGQGGADTQYF
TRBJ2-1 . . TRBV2 TGTGCCAGCATGTTGGCGGGAAGTAATGAGCAGTTCTTC CASMLAGSNEQFF
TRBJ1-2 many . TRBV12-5 TGTGCTAGCTCCTGGGGGGCGAACTATGGCTACACCTTC CASSWGANYGYTF
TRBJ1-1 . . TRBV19 TGTGCCAGTACCTCCCTGAGACAGGCCCGTGAAGCTTTCTTT CASTSLRQAREAFF
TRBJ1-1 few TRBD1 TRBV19 TGTGCCAGCGGACAGGGCGGGAACACTGAAGCTTTCTTT CASGQGGNTEAFF
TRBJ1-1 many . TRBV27 TGTGCCAGCAGTTTCATTGCAGGGAGGGACACTGAAGCTTTCTTT CASSFIAGRDTEAFF
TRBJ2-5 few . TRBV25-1 TGTGCCAGCAGTGAGAGTCGTCGAATGGAACCGCAAGAGACCCAGTACTTC CASSESRRMEPQETQYF
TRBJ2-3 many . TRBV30 TGTGCCTGTAGGCAGGGCGGGACAGATACGCAGTATTTT CACRQGGTDTQYF
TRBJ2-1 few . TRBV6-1 TGTGCCAGCAGTCCCGGGACCCCGGCCCCTGAGCAGTTCTTC CASSPGTPAPEQFF
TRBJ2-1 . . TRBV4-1 TGCGCCAGCAGCCAAGTGGGGGTATGGAAGGGAAATAGTAGGGCCGAATACAATGAGCAGTTCTTC CASSQVGVWKGNSRAEYNEQFF